Sequencing of this T cell receptor beta chain was carried out in a study of cytomegalovirus exposure and HLA in healthy donors. Whole-study results and caveats: Among immune exposure information, only CMV serostatus was available. After further analysis at a later stage, 16,951 TCR beta sequences were associated with HLA alleles at 0.05 false discovery rate.

The primer mix had 60 Vbeta and 13 Jbeta primers. TCRdb keeps only in-frame clones here, not all; method: immunoSEQ multiplex PCR. The table has roughly 180,000 clones, about 79% seen once; the top ten hold around 1.5%. Concerning this clone: Its antigen is still unknown.

The CDR3 consists of 14 residues. Germline CDR1 is SQVTM and CDR2 is ANQGSEA. Trimming took 4 bases from V and 5 from J; bases not matched to a gene: 10. This TCR was sampled from a man aged 18 to 30 in good health and CMV-seronegative. The sequencing input was PBMCs. The rearrangement links TRBV29-1 to TRBJ2-5, with TRBD2 identical over 7 bases. CDR3 coding DNA: TGCAGCGTTGTCGGGGGAGGGCAGACGGAGACCCAGTACTTC. It is translated as CSVVGGGQTETQYF.